Presented here are 20 T cell receptor beta chains from one specimen sequenced in a study of T cells after yellow fever vaccination. TCRdb re-analysed the 5' RACE reads in MiXCR, keeping a single row per CDR3 protein. The sample carries a few hundred thousand distinct CDR3 sequences, around 5.3% recorded once. Sample: CD4+ T cells sorted from PBMCs, taken on the day of the yellow fever booster vaccination. Receptor source: a man between 18 and 29 years old who received the YFV17D yellow fever vaccine.

The chain links TRBV10-3 to TRBJ2-5; D may be TRBD1 (6 bases). CDR1 is ENHRY, CDR2 SYGVKD, per germline. The CDR3 runs 12 residues. V was cut by 10 bases and J by 2 bases, with 11 bases left in between. CDR3 DNA: TGTGCCACCGAAGGACAGCAAGAGACCCAGTACTTC. As protein: CATEGQQETQYF.

This clonotype was observed a single time. CDR3 residues: CASSFLDRGPYEQYF. The CDR3 DNA reads TGTGCCAGCAGTTTCCTCGACAGGGGCCCCTACGAGCAGTACTTC. V gene TRBV6-2 or TRBV6-3 combines with J gene TRBJ2-7, with 8 positions matching TRBD1. There are 15 residues in the CDR3. V gave up 4 bases and J gave up 2 bases; unmatched junction bases: 7. CDR1 is MNHEY, CDR2 SVGEGT, per germline.

The chain has TRBV5-1 and TRBJ1-6; maybe TRBD1 (5 bases). V was pared by 0 bases and J by 9 bases, with 16 bases between. The CDR3 spans 16 residues. Per the germline V gene, CDR1 is SGHRS and CDR2 is YFSETQ. This CDR3 is CASSLAISQGGSPLHF. The CDR3 DNA follows: TGCGCCAGCAGCTTGGCTATCAGTCAGGGAGGTTCACCCCTCCACTTT. The whole variable domain, remainder taken from reference TRBV5-1 and TRBJ1-6, is KAGVTQTPRYLIKTRGQQVTLSCSPISGHRSVSWYQQTPGQGLQFLFEYFSETQRNKGNFPGRFSGRQFSNSRSEMNVSTLELGDSALYLCASSLAISQGGSPLHFGNGTRLTVT.

This clonotype came up many times. This chain links TRBV4-3 with TRBJ2-3, with D possibly being TRBD2 (6 bases). The CDR3 is made up of 15 amino acids. Germline assignment: CDR1 LGHNA and CDR2 YSLEER. Between the trimmed V and J ends, which lost 0 bases and 6 bases, there was a span of 13 bases. The CDR3 nucleotides are TGCGCCAGCAGCCAAGAATTTACTAGCCGCGATACGCAGTATTTT. Translated, it gives CASSQEFTSRDTQYF.

This clonotype was seen only a few times. This rearrangement joins TRBV10-3 to TRBJ2-3; 9 bases fit TRBD2. CDR1 is ENHRY and CDR2 is SYGVKD in the germline V gene. The V segment lost 10 bases and the J segment 3 bases; nucleotides outside the gene matches: 5. The CDR3 spans 13 residues. The chain's CDR3 is CATGAGGTDTQYF. CDR3 sequence (DNA): TGTGCCACCGGCGCGGGGGGGACAGATACGCAGTATTTT.

In this sample, this clonotype turned up a few times. The J gene is TRBJ1-1, the V gene TRBV12-3 or TRBV12-4, with 7 bases lining up with TRBD1. V gave up 2 bases and J gave up 4 bases; unmatched junction bases: 4. The CDR3 spans 14 residues. The CDR3 protein is CASSLLYRGTEAFF. The CDR3 DNA reads as TGTGCCAGCAGTTTACTATACAGGGGCACTGAAGCTTTCTTT.

This rearrangement joins TRBV6-2 or TRBV6-3 to TRBJ1-6; 7 nucleotides match TRBD1. Germline CDR1 is MNHEY and CDR2 is SVGEGT. Trimming at V came to 5 bases and at J to 10 bases, leaving 8 bases not matched to a gene. This CDR3 is 14 amino acids long. The CDR3 is CASSPTGNESPLHF. The CDR3 DNA reads as TGTGCCAGCAGTCCGACAGGGAATGAATCACCCCTCCACTTT.

There are many counts of this clonotype. V usage is TRBV7-6 and J usage is TRBJ2-7; tentative D call: TRBD1 (6 bases). The CDR3 totals 13 residues. Trimming removed 1 base at V and 5 bases at J, with 9 bases between. From germline, CDR1 is SGHVS and CDR2 FNYEAQ. In DNA, the CDR3 is TGTGCCAGCAGCTTAGACAGGGTCGACGAGCAGTACTTC. The encoded protein is CASSLDRVDEQYF. Combining the CDR3 with reference TRBV7-6 and TRBJ2-7 gives the whole variable domain GAGVSQSPRYKVTKRGQDVALRCDPISGHVSLYWYRQALGQGPEFLTYFNYEAQQDKSGLPNDRFSAERPEGSISTLTIQRTEQRDSAMYRCASSLDRVDEQYFGPGTRLTVT.

This clonotype was recorded a few times. The chain employs TRBV5-1 and TRBJ2-5; D is perhaps TRBD1 (6 bases). The CDR3 extends over 14 amino acids. Germline V CDR1 and CDR2: SGHRS, YFSETQ. Trimming left V 0 bases short and J 5 bases short, with 11 bases between. In DNA form, the CDR3 reads TGCGCCAGCAGCTTGGTGACCCAGGGGGAGACCCAGTACTTC. Its protein product is CASSLVTQGETQYF.

This clonotype has at least ten counts. The V gene is TRBV7-3, the J gene TRBJ2-3, with D possibly matching TRBD2 (6 bases). V shed 5 bases and J shed 0 bases, with 9 bases lying between them. In germline, CDR1 is SGHTA, CDR2 FQGTGA. This CDR3 region has 14 residues. The CDR3 is CASSPGTSTDTQYF. CDR3 coding DNA: TGTGCCAGCAGCCCCGGGACTAGCACAGATACGCAGTATTTT.

This clonotype was observed a handful of times. The gene calls are TRBV6-5 and TRBJ1-2; TRBD1 aligns across 9 bases. In germline, CDR1 is MNHEY, CDR2 SVGAGI. Germline trimming cut 5 bases from V and 4 bases from J; bases unmatched to any gene: 8. The CDR3 has 15 residues. The CDR3 is CASSKPGQGFYGYTF. The CDR3 DNA reads as TGTGCCAGCAGTAAGCCGGGACAGGGTTTCTATGGCTACACCTTC.

This clonotype was detected a few times. This rearrangement joins TRBV6-2 or TRBV6-3 to TRBJ1-1; the D is unclear. V lost 0 bases to trimming and J lost 1 base, with 24 bases between them. The CDR3 extends over 20 amino acids. The germline gives CDR1 MNHEY, CDR2 SVGEGT. For the CDR3, the DNA is TGTGCCAGCAGTTACTCCAGCGTCTGGATTAAGCACTTTGAGAACACTGAAGCTTTCTTT. As protein: CASSYSSVWIKHFENTEAFF.

J is TRBJ2-5 and V is TRBV2; 7 bases align to TRBD1. CDR1 is SNHLY and CDR2 is FYNNEI in the germline V gene. After removal of 8 bases from V and 2 bases from J, the junction contained 5 bases not matched to a gene. The CDR3 contains 13 residues. The CDR3 nucleotides are TGTGCCAGCCAGGGACAGCCGCAAGAGACCCAGTACTTC. Translated: CASQGQPQETQYF. Together with reference TRBV2 and TRBJ2-5, the CDR3 gives the full variable domain: EPEVTQTPSHQVTQMGQEVILRCVPISNHLYFYWYRQILGQKVEFLVSFYNNEISEKSEIFDDQFSVERPDGSNFTLKIRSTKLEDSAMYFCASQGQPQETQYFGPGTRLLVL.

V gene TRBV28 combines with J gene TRBJ2-2; D gene ambiguous. CDR3 length: 12 residues. Looked up from germline, CDR1 is MDHEN and CDR2 is SYDVKM. Trimming left V 3 bases short and J 6 bases short, with 5 bases between. The CDR3 DNA reads as TGTGCCAGCAGTTTTTCGCCCGGGGAGCTGTTTTTT. Translating gives CASSFSPGELFF.

The CDR3 nucleotides are TGCAGCGTTTACAGGGACTATGGCTACACCTTC. It encodes CSVYRDYGYTF. V gene TRBV29-1 combines with J gene TRBJ1-2, with D tentatively TRBD1 (6 bases). The V gene's germline CDR1 is SQVTM and CDR2 ANQGSEA. CDR3 length: 11 amino acids. The V gene lost 5 bases and the J gene lost 3 bases, with 7 bases spanning the gap.

This chain uses TRBV29-1 with TRBJ2-6; a possible D gene is TRBD1 (5 bases). In germline, CDR1 is SQVTM, CDR2 ANQGSEA. The CDR3 is 15 residues long. The CDR3 sequence is CSVQTDSSGANVLTF. CDR3 in DNA: TGCAGTGTTCAAACAGACAGCTCTGGGGCCAACGTCCTGACTTTC.

This clonotype has just a few counts. The rearrangement joins TRBV20-1 to TRBJ1-1, with unresolved D. V was clipped by 4 bases and J by 7 bases, with 7 bases between them. The CDR3 extends over 10 amino acids. CDR1 and CDR2 from the germline V gene are DFQATT and SNEGSKA (reference sequence). The CDR3 region is CSAMRLEAFF. In DNA, the CDR3 is TGCAGTGCTATGCGACTTGAAGCTTTCTTT.

The chain is built from TRBV20-1 and TRBJ2-5; 9 nucleotides line up with TRBD2. The CDR3 totals 12 residues. V lost 6 bases and J lost 1; bases outside the gene matches: 0. CDR1 DFQATT and CDR2 SNEGSKA come from the germline V gene (reference sequence). The CDR3 is CSAAGGQETQYF. Written as DNA, the CDR3 is TGCAGTGCAGCGGGGGGCCAAGAGACCCAGTACTTC.

The gene calls are TRBV18 and TRBJ1-4; 9 bases are shared with TRBD1. CDR3 size: 17 residues. After removal of 0 bases from V and 3 bases from J, the junction contained 5 bases not matched to a gene. Germline V gives CDR1 KGHSH, CDR2 LQKENI. This CDR3 reads CASSPPNRGRSNEKLFF. CDR3 DNA: TGTGCCAGCTCACCACCTAACAGGGGGCGATCTAATGAAAAACTGTTTTTT.

The chain couples TRBV6-5 to TRBJ2-3; 10 nucleotides line up with TRBD1. Trimming cost V 3 bases and J 4 bases; bases outside gene matches: 13. Germline values: CDR1 MNHEY, CDR2 SVGAGI. The CDR3 has 18 amino acids. The CDR3 is CASSYGTGAAIWADTQYF. CDR3 sequence (DNA): TGTGCCAGCAGTTATGGGACAGGGGCAGCCATTTGGGCAGATACGCAGTATTTT.